These 22 T cell receptor beta chains were all obtained from the same sample, sequenced in a study of T cells in Graves' hyperthyroidism and ophthalmopathy. The CDR3 regions of TCR beta were amplified from RNA transcripts. The TCR CDR3 first-round RT-PCR relied on the HTBI primer set. TCRdb re-analysed the multiplex PCR reads in MiXCR, keeping a single row per CDR3 protein. The sample gives approximately 330,000 distinct CDR3 sequences, 12% to 15% of which show up once; almost 35% is in the top ten. What was sequenced was blood. The receptors stem from a woman aged 40 to 55 with Graves' ophthalmopathy.

This clonotype showed up many times. This sequence joins TRBV24-1 and TRBJ2-7; 11 bases are shared with TRBD1. CDR3 size: 16 residues. The germline CDR1 and CDR2 sequences are KGHDR and SFDVKD. Trimming cost V 5 bases and J 2 bases; bases outside gene matches: 7. CDR3 in amino acids: CATSATPGQGAYEQYF. CDR3 nucleotide sequence: TGTGCCACCAGTGCCACGCCGGGACAGGGGGCCTACGAGCAGTACTTC.

The table lists this clonotype with many counts. This chain links TRBV28 with TRBJ1-5; D is undetermined. The CDR3 has 13 residues. Trimming stripped 7 bases from V and 3 bases from J, with 10 bases between. The V gene's germline CDR1 is MDHEN and CDR2 SYDVKM. In nucleotides, the CDR3 is TGTGCCAGCACGGAGGCTTACAATCAGCCCCAGCATTTT. It yields the protein CASTEAYNQPQHF.

This clonotype has a count of ten or more. V and J are TRBV6-1 and TRBJ1-1; D is uncertain. This CDR3 is 17 amino acids long. Looked up from germline, CDR1 is MNHNS and CDR2 is SASEGT. Trimming pared 5 bases from V and 1 base from J, leaving 20 bases between. CDR3 sequence reads: CASSYPGNLRQNTEAFF. CDR3 in DNA: TGTGCCAGCAGTTACCCGGGCAACTTAAGGCAGAACACTGAAGCTTTCTTT.

This clonotype was seen more than once but under ten times. The chain uses TRBV11-2 and TRBJ2-1, with 12 bases matching TRBD2. V lost 0 bases to trimming and J lost 7 bases; unmatched junction nucleotides: 4. The germline gives CDR1 SGHAT, CDR2 FQNNGV. The CDR3 is made up of 16 amino acids. CDR3 region: CASSLDMTSGGNEQFF. The CDR3 coding sequence is TGTGCCAGCAGCTTAGATATGACTAGCGGGGGTAATGAGCAGTTCTTC. Supplemented by reference TRBV11-2 and TRBJ2-1, the full variable domain reads EAGVAQSPRYKIIEKRQSVAFWCNPISGHATLYWYQQILGQGPKLLIQFQNNGVVDDSQLPKDRFSAERLKGVDSTLKIQPAKLEDSAVYLCASSLDMTSGGNEQFFGPGTRLTVL.

This clonotype was counted at least ten times. This chain links TRBV19 with TRBJ1-2; no definite D call. V was cut by 8 bases and J by 0 bases, with 10 bases left in between. The CDR3 consists of 13 residues. Germline V gives CDR1 LNHDA, CDR2 SQIVND (reference sequence). This CDR3 is CASVRDTNYGYTF. As DNA, the CDR3 is TGTGCCAGTGTCCGGGATACTAACTATGGCTACACCTTC.

The CDR3 nucleotides are TGTGCCAGCAGTCAAGGGACAGGTGACTCTGGGGCCAACGTCCTGACTTTC. It encodes CASSQGTGDSGANVLTF. V gene TRBV6-1 combines with J gene TRBJ2-6; 8 bases agree with TRBD1. Unmatched junction bases numbered 6, after V lost 5 bases and J lost 0 bases. The CDR3 is 17 residues long. Germline V gene lookup returns CDR1 MNHNS and CDR2 SASEGT.

This clonotype was counted at least ten times. The chain employs TRBV6-1 and TRBJ1-6; D possibly corresponds to TRBD1 (5 bases). CDR1 is MNHNS, CDR2 SASEGT, per germline. This CDR3 has 13 residues. V lost 3 bases and J lost 9, with 9 bases in between. CDR3 coding DNA: TGTGCCAGCAGTGACAGGGCCGGTTCACCCCTCCACTTT. Its translation is CASSDRAGSPLHF.

Ten or more counts support this clonotype. V is TRBV6-1 and J is TRBJ1-6; D is undetermined. CDR1 and CDR2 from the germline V gene are MNHNS and SASEGT. Trimming removed 8 bases from V and 5 bases from J, with 13 bases in between. The CDR3 sequence is 14 residues long. The CDR3 is CASAPSQDNSPLHF. DNA for the CDR3: TGTGCCAGCGCTCCCAGCCAGGATAATTCACCCCTCCACTTT.

This clonotype was picked up a small number of times. The rearrangement joins TRBV10-1 to TRBJ2-7; D perhaps matches TRBD1 (6 bases). Trimming pared 0 bases from V and 5 bases from J, leaving 11 bases between. CDR1 and CDR2 from the germline V gene are WNHNN and SYGVQD (reference sequence). CDR3 size: 14 residues. In DNA form, the CDR3 reads TGCGCCAGCAGTGAGTCGAGGGGGTTCCACGAGCAGTACTTC. Amino acid sequence: CASSESRGFHEQYF.

This clonotype was found many times. V is TRBV7-2 and J is TRBJ1-1; D is undetermined. This CDR3 comprises 14 residues. The ends were cut back, 3 bases at V and 1 base at J, with 9 bases in the middle. Germline V gene lookup returns CDR1 SGHTA and CDR2 FQGNSA. CDR3 nucleotides: TGTGCCAGCAGCTTCAAATATTCGAACACTGAAGCTTTCTTT. Translated: CASSFKYSNTEAFF.

The chain combines TRBV18 with TRBJ1-5; TRBD1 agrees at 7 bases. With 6 bases clipped from V and 5 bases from J, the junction kept 4 bases outside the gene matches. The germline V gene encodes CDR1 KGHSH and CDR2 LQKENI. This CDR3 contains 13 residues. In DNA form, the CDR3 reads TGTGCCAGCTCCCACGACAGGGATCAGCCCCAGCATTTT. It translates to CASSHDRDQPQHF.

This clonotype was counted many times. The chain has TRBV6-2 or TRBV6-3 and TRBJ2-7; 9 bases are shared with TRBD1. The CDR3 has 14 amino acids. The germline gives CDR1 MNHEY, CDR2 SVGEGT. V was pared by 7 bases and J by 6 bases, with 10 bases of the junction left unmatched. The CDR3 DNA reads TGTGCCAGCACCATAACAGGGGGCTATAGCGAGCAGTACTTC. It codes for CASTITGGYSEQYF.

This clonotype was recorded many times. The chain couples TRBV19 to TRBJ1-5; TRBD1 matches 10 bases. The CDR3 length is 17 residues. Trimming removed 6 bases from V and 0 bases from J; junction bases left unmatched: 8. Germline loops: CDR1 LNHDA, CDR2 SQIVND (reference sequence). The chain's CDR3 is CASSQTGGGYSNQPQHF. DNA of the CDR3: TGTGCCAGTAGCCAGACAGGGGGCGGATATAGCAATCAGCCCCAGCATTTT.

This clonotype was detected many times. The chain carries TRBV20-1 and TRBJ2-1; possible D gene TRBD2, 6 bases. Trimming cost V 4 bases and J 0 bases, with 10 bases left between them. Germline V gene data show CDR1 as DFQATT and CDR2 as SNEGSKA (reference sequence). The CDR3 length is 14 residues. Written as DNA, the CDR3 is TGCAGTGCTAAAACTAGCCGCTCCTACAATGAGCAGTTCTTC. This gives the protein CSAKTSRSYNEQFF.

The sample holds a few counts of this clonotype. The V gene is TRBV10-3, the J gene TRBJ1-2, with TRBD1 identical over 7 bases. This CDR3 region has 18 residues. Per germline, CDR1 ENHRY and CDR2 SYGVKD. Trimming cost V 3 bases and J 8 bases; bases outside gene matches: 21. CDR3 sequence: CAISDPRPRDRSLRGYTF. CDR3 sequence (DNA): TGTGCCATCAGTGATCCGCGCCCGCGGGACAGAAGCCTTAGGGGCTACACCTTC.

V gene TRBV27 combines with J gene TRBJ1-3; tentatively, D is TRBD1 (5 bases). Trimming cost V 6 bases and J 2 bases, with 8 bases left between them. The germline CDR1 and CDR2 sequences are MNHEY and SMNVEV (reference sequence). The CDR3 runs 13 residues. The CDR3 sequence is CASSRDPGNTIYF. The DNA for the CDR3 is TGTGCCAGCAGCAGGGACCCTGGAAACACCATATATTTT.

This clonotype was seen at least ten times. The V and J genes are TRBV7-9 and TRBJ2-5; the D gene is possibly TRBD1 (6 bases). There are 16 residues in the CDR3. The V and J ends lost 5 bases and 1 base respectively, with 17 bases between them. Germline lookup yields CDR1 SEHNR and CDR2 FQNEAQ (reference sequence). CDR3 loop: CASSPGAGLLQETQYF. Here the CDR3 DNA reads TGTGCCAGCAGCCCAGGGGCAGGGCTGCTCCAAGAGACCCAGTACTTC. The whole variable domain, remainder taken from reference TRBV7-9 and TRBJ2-5, is DTGVSQNPRHKITKRGQNVTFRCDPISEHNRLYWYRQTLGQGPEFLTYFQNEAQLEKSRLLSDRFSAERPKGSFSTLEIQRTEQGDSAMYLCASSPGAGLLQETQYFGPGTRLLVL.

This clonotype was observed many times. This chain joins TRBV28 and TRBJ1-1, with TRBD1 as a possible D gene (5 bases). There are 15 residues in the CDR3. Trimming shortened V by 5 bases and J by 5 bases, and 18 bases separated the two germline ends. CDR1 is MDHEN, CDR2 SYDVKM, per germline. CDR3 sequence reads: CASSLLDRQYTEAFF. CDR3 sequence (DNA): TGTGCCAGCAGTCTCCTAGACCGACAGTATACTGAAGCTTTCTTT.

The gene calls are TRBV4-2 and TRBJ1-1; D not resolved. Trimming left V 0 bases short and J 1 base short, with 9 bases between. Germline lookup yields CDR1 LGHNA and CDR2 YNFKEQ. The CDR3 has 15 amino acids. The chain's CDR3 is CASSQDPPGNTEAFF. CDR3 DNA sequence: TGTGCCAGCAGCCAAGATCCCCCGGGGAACACTGAAGCTTTCTTT.

In its sample, this clonotype was seen once. A much more abundant neighbour one base away suggests this may be a read error. It is likely a read error, because the conserved phenylalanine at the end of the CDR3 is missing. The V and J genes are TRBV2 and TRBJ1-1; a possible D gene is TRBD1 (5 bases). This CDR3 comprises 15 residues. V lost 6 bases to trimming and J lost 5 bases, with 19 bases between them. Germline CDR1 reads SNHLY; CDR2 reads FYNNEI. The CDR3 coding sequence is TGTGCCAGCAGCGCCGGGGGAGGGAAGGGAACTGAAGCTTTCTCT. Amino acid sequence: CASSAGGGKGTEAFS.

The chain has TRBV28 and TRBJ1-5; D is possibly TRBD1 (5 bases). V lost 8 bases to trimming and J lost 2 bases, with 22 bases between them. In germline, CDR1 is MDHEN, CDR2 SYDVKM. The CDR3 is 17 residues long. The CDR3 region is CASSLHTGTWGNQPQHF. DNA of the CDR3: TGTGCCAGCTCCCTTCACACTGGGACGTGGGGCAATCAGCCCCAGCATTTT.

The chain uses TRBV20-1 and TRBJ2-7, with 8 bases aligning to TRBD1. CDR1 DFQATT and CDR2 SNEGSKA come from the germline V gene (reference sequence). The CDR3 consists of 20 residues. J was trimmed by 0 bases and V by 1 base; bases with no gene match: 20. The CDR3 nucleotides are TGCAGTGCTAGAGTGACTCAGCGCCCGGGACAGGTCGGCAGCTCCTACGAGCAGTACTTC. This codes for CSARVTQRPGQVGSSYEQYF.